This T cell receptor beta chain was retrieved from a study of shared clonotypes between healthy human individuals. Naive CD8 cells were CD45RO-negative, positively selected for CCR7, excluding terminally differentiated effector memory CD45RA+ cells. There were only Caucasian adults among the donors, and all lived in Nashville, Tennessee. The CDR3 runs 15 residues. Losses at the gene ends were 3 bases for V and 2 bases for J; bases not matched to a gene: 8. CDR1 is SGDLS, CDR2 YYNGEE, per germline. In regard to this clone: The antigen remains unidentified.

General study findings and limits: Tissue TCR repertoires likely differ from these blood-only repertoires. Approximately 5% of naive CD4 clonotypes were shared across a few donors.

For sorted subsets, about 190 ng DNA per replicate equaled around 30,000 T cell genomes. Method: immunoSEQ multiplex PCR; TCRdb's copy keeps in-frame clones and lacks some. The data contain about 2.1 million clones, 93% of them singletons. The chain is built from TRBV9 and TRBJ2-7, with TRBD1 identical over 7 bases. The sequencing sample was made of naive CD8+ T cells from PBMCs. This clonotype was obtained from a man aged 18 to 29 in good health. Some clones in this sample may be carry-over from other donors' samples. CDR3 nucleotide sequence: TGTGCCAGCAGCGACGGTAACAGGGGACCCTACGAGCAGTACTTC. Translated, it gives CASSDGNRGPYEQYF.